This TCR beta chain was sequenced in a study of early T cells in non-severe SARS-CoV-2 infection. Study details: Sequencing of unsorted whole blood was done on bulk RNA, leaving chains unpaired. Findings and caveats of the study: Clonotype matching in VDJdb favored anti-spike CD8 responses and did not capture private and CD4 specificities.

This clonotype was seen repeatedly, ten times or more. Its antigen is unknown. Germline CDR1 and CDR2: SEHNR and FQNEAQ (reference sequence). The J segment lost 2 bases and the V segment lost 9 bases, leaving 13 bases of the junction unmatched. This CDR3 comprises 16 residues. TCRdb used MiXCR to reprocess the 5' RACE reads, holding one entry per CDR3 protein. Among roughly 29,000 distinct CDR3 sequences, around 3% were seen once, and the ten largest hold around 0.72%. This sequence originates from an adult who was a healthcare worker with PCR-confirmed SARS-CoV-2 infection or an uninfected control (not recorded which). The chain uses TRBV7-9 and TRBJ2-5; 9 bases are a match to TRBD1. Sequencing was carried out using whole blood. The CDR3 bases are TGTGCCAGTTCAGAAGGGTCGACAGGGGGACAAGAGACCCAGTACTTC. Translation: CASSEGSTGGQETQYF. Full variable domain (missing parts from reference TRBV7-9 and TRBJ2-5): DTGVSQNPRHKITKRGQNVTFRCDPISEHNRLYWYRQTLGQGPEFLTYFQNEAQLEKSRLLSDRFSAERPKGSFSTLEIQRTEQGDSAMYLCASSEGSTGGQETQYFGPGTRLLVL.